These 12 T cell receptor beta chains share one sample of origin, sequenced in a study of cytomegalovirus exposure and HLA in healthy donors. This PCR relied on a set of 60 Vbeta primers and 13 Jbeta primers. Some clones are missing from TCRdb's copy, which holds only in-frame ones; the method was immunoSEQ multiplex PCR. This table holds 90,000 to 130,000 clones, about 80% found once. The sample consisted of PBMCs. Receptor source: a man aged 25 to 40 in good health and CMV-seropositive.

This chain connects TRBV29-1 to TRBJ2-3; D uncertain. The V end lost 4 bases, the J end lost 8 bases, and 10 bases lay between the germline ends. The germline V gene encodes CDR1 SQVTM and CDR2 ANQGSEA. The CDR3 is made up of 11 amino acids. The CDR3 here is CSVGALGTQYF. The CDR3, as DNA: TGCAGCGTTGGGGCACTCGGTACGCAGTATTTT.

This clone came up a few times. The chain recombines TRBV30 with TRBJ1-1, with a tentative D call TRBD1 (5 bases). The germline V gene has CDR1 GTSNPN and CDR2 SVGIG (reference sequence). The germline V and J ends were trimmed by 2 bases and 2 bases, with 9 bases remaining between them. The CDR3 is made up of 13 amino acids. The CDR3 loop reads CAWSRGTNTEAFF. The CDR3 DNA follows: TGTGCCTGGAGTCGCGGGACTAACACTGAAGCTTTCTTT.

The CDR3 region is CASSWTGGGYGYTF. The CDR3 DNA follows: TGTGCCAGCAGCTGGACAGGTGGCGGCTATGGCTACACCTTC. The chain combines TRBV5-6 with TRBJ1-2, with 7 positions matching TRBD1. The CDR3 totals 14 residues. Trimming cost V 3 bases and J 4 bases; bases outside gene matches: 6. Per germline, CDR1 SGHDT and CDR2 YYEEEE.

This chain joins TRBV11-2 and TRBJ2-5, with TRBD1 identical over 10 bases. The J call is in doubt because the DNA end fits TRBJ2-7 better. Per the germline V gene, CDR1 is SGHAT and CDR2 is FQNNGV. This CDR3 comprises 15 residues. Here the CDR3 reads CASSPRQGARYEQYF. CDR3 coding DNA: TGTGCCAGCAGCCCACGACAGGGGGCGCGGTACGAGCAGTACTTC.

The chain couples TRBV4-1 to TRBJ1-2; 7 positions agree with TRBD1. The junction had 6 bases not matched to a gene; V was cut back by 1 base and J by 4 bases. The CDR3 spans 15 residues. The germline gives CDR1 MGHRA, CDR2 YSYEKL. The CDR3 spells CASSQAGTEPYGYTF. CDR3 nucleotides: TGCGCCAGCAGCCAAGCTGGGACAGAGCCCTATGGCTACACCTTC.

Notes on this clone: At one end, the junction sequence differs from germline, possibly due to a read error. The chain links TRBV7-2 to TRBJ2-3; no clear D gene. Germline CDR1 reads SGHTA; CDR2 reads FQGNSA. CDR3 length: 13 residues. CDR3 in amino acids: CASSPESIDTQYF. In DNA form, the CDR3 reads TGTGCCAGCAGCCCGGAGAGCATAGATACGCAGTATTTT. Drawing the rest from reference TRBV7-2 and TRBJ2-3, the complete variable domain is GAGVSQSPSNKVTEKGKDVELRCDPISGHTALYWYRQSLGQGLEFLIYFQGNSAPDKSGLPSDRFSAERTGGSVSTLTIQRTQQEDSAVYLCASSPESIDTQYFGPGTRLTVL.

To note about this clone: The junction departs from germline at one end; a sequencing error may be responsible. At the DNA level, this CDR3 is encoded by other sequences in the same sample as well. V is TRBV9 and J is TRBJ2-5; D is possibly TRBD2 (7 bases). CDR1 is SGDLS, CDR2 YYNGEE, per germline. This CDR3 region has 16 residues. CDR3 region: CASSDPRRGGIETQYF. The CDR3 DNA sequence: TGCGCCAGCAGCGATCCAAGGAGGGGGGGCATAGAGACCCAGTACTTC.

This chain connects TRBV19 to TRBJ1-2, with 7 positions matching TRBD1. CDR1 is LNHDA, CDR2 SQIVND, per germline (reference sequence). Unmatched junction bases numbered 8, after V lost 11 bases and J lost 5 bases. The CDR3 contains 12 residues. CDR3 loop: CAGGGGGYGYTF. As DNA, the CDR3 is TGTGCCGGAGGAGGGGGCGGTTATGGCTACACCTTC.

The chain links TRBV11-1 to TRBJ1-6; D unclear. The CDR3 length is 16 residues. Germline V CDR1 and CDR2: SGHAT, FQDESV (reference sequence). V lost 4 bases and J lost 5, with 15 bases in between. The CDR3 DNA reads as TGTGCCAGCAGCTATCGGAGATACGGGGATAATTCACCCCTCCACTTT. It is translated as CASSYRRYGDNSPLHF.

The chain carries TRBV27 and TRBJ1-5; 8 bases map to TRBD1. Unmatched junction bases numbered 6, after V lost 5 bases and J lost 0 bases. This CDR3 region has 16 residues. Germline assignment: CDR1 MNHEY and CDR2 SMNVEV (reference sequence). The DNA of the CDR3 is TGTGCCAGCAGTCCCGGACAGGGTTATAGCAATCAGCCCCAGCATTTT. Translated, it gives CASSPGQGYSNQPQHF.

This rearrangement joins TRBV4-1 to TRBJ1-1, with 7 nucleotides matching TRBD1. The CDR3 covers 14 residues. V was clipped by 2 bases and J by 4 bases; unmatched bases: 4. Germline-derived CDR1 and CDR2 are MGHRA and YSYEKL. Written as DNA, the CDR3 is TGCGCCAGCAGCCAAAACACAGGGGTCACTGAAGCTTTCTTT. It yields the protein CASSQNTGVTEAFF.

This sequence joins TRBV7-8 and TRBJ2-5; tentatively, D is TRBD2 (5 bases). The DNA end is a closer match to TRBJ2-7, so the J assignment may be wrong. Germline-derived CDR1 and CDR2 are SGHVS and FQNEAQ. CDR3 length: 14 residues. CDR3 DNA sequence: TGTGCCAGCAGCTTATCGGAGGTCTCCTACGAGCAGTACTTC. This sequence encodes CASSLSEVSYEQYF.